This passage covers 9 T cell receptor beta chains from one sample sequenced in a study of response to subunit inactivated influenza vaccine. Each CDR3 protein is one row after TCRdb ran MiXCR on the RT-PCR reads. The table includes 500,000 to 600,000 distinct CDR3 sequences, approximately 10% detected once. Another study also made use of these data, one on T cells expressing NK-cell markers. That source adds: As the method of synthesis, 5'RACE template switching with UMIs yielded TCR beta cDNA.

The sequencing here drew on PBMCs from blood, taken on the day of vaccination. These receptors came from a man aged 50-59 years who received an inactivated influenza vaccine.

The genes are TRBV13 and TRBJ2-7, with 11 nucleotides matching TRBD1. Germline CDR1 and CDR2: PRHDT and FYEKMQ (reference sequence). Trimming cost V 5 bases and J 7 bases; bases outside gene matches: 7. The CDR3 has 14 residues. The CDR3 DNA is TGTGCCAGCAGCCACGGACAGGGGGCGGGAGAGCAGTACTTC. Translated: CASSHGQGAGEQYF.

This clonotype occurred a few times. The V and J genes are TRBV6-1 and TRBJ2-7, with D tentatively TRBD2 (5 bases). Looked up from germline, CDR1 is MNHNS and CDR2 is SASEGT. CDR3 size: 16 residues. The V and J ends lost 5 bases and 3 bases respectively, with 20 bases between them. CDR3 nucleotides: TGTGCCAGCAGTCCGGACTCTCTCTCCCCCCTCTACGAGCAGTACTTC. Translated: CASSPDSLSPLYEQYF.

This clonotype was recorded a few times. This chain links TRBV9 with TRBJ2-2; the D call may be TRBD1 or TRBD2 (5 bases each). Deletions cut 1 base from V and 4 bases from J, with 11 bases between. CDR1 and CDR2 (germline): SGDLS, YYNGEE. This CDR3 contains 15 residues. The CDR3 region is CASSVTRAGTGELFF. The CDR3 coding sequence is TGTGCCAGCAGCGTAACCAGGGCGGGCACCGGGGAGCTGTTTTTT.

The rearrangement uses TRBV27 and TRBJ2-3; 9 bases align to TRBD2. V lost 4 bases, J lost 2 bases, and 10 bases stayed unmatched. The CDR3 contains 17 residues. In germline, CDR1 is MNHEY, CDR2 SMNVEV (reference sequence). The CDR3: CASSSLAGGPHTDTQYF. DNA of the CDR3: TGTGCCAGCAGTTCCTTGGCGGGAGGGCCCCACACAGATACGCAGTATTTT.

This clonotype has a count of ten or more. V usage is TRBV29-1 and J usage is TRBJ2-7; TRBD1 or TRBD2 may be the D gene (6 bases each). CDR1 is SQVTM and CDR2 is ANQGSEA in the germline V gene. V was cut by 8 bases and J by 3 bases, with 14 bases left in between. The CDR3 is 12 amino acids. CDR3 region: CSITEGGYEQYF. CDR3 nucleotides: TGCAGCATTACCGAGGGGGGCTACGAGCAGTACTTC.

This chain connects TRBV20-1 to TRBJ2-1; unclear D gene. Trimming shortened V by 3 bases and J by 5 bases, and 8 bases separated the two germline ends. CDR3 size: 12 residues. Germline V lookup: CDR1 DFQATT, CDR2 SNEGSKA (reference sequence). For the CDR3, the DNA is TGCAGTGCTAGGAAGCAGCACAATGAGCAGTTCTTC. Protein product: CSARKQHNEQFF.

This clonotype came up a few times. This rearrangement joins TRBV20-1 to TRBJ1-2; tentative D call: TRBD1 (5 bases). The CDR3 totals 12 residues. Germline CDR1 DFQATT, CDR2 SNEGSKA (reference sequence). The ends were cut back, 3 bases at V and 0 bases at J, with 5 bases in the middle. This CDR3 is CSARDTNYGYTF. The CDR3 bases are TGCAGTGCTAGGGACACTAACTATGGCTACACCTTC.

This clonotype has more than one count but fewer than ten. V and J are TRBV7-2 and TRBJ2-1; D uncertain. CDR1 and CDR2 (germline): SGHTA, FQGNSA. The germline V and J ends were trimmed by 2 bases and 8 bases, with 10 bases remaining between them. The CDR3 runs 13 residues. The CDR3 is CASSLLKADEQFF. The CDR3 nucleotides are TGTGCCAGCAGCTTACTTAAGGCCGATGAGCAGTTCTTC.

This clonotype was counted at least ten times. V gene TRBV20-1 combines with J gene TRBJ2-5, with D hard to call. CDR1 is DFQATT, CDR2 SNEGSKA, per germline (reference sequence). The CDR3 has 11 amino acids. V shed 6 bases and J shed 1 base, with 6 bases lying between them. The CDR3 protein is CSAVAQETQYF. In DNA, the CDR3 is TGCAGTGCGGTGGCCCAAGAGACCCAGTACTTC.